This TCR beta chain is drawn from a study of OX40 agonist ivuxolimab in advanced cancers. Study summary: Every 2 weeks, patients received ivuxolimab intravenously, dosed at 0.01 to 10 mg/kg.

The CDR3 is 15 amino acids. CDR1 is SGHNT, CDR2 YYREEE, per germline (reference sequence). Deletions cut 3 bases from V and 0 bases from J, with 7 bases between. It was autoimmune disease history or systemic immunosuppression that excluded patients. Peripheral blood came from all dose cohorts at three timepoints. Notes on the study in general: Low levels of normalized T-cell clonal expansion also appeared in some nonresponders.

To note about this clone: Its specificity is unknown.

The repertoire was sequenced with immunoSEQ multiplex PCR; TCRdb's copy has only in-frame clones and lacks some. The data contain fewer than 80,000 clones, 65% to 90% of them singletons. This sequence joins TRBV5-4 and TRBJ2-6, with D maybe TRBD1 (6 bases). Specimen: CD4+ or CD8+ T cells sorted from blood, collected in a trial of the OX40 agonist ivuxolimab. This sequence originates from an adult with an advanced solid tumor such as melanoma, head and neck, liver or kidney cancer. CDR3: CASSYRASGANVLTF. DNA for the CDR3: TGTGCCAGCAGCTACAGGGCCTCTGGGGCCAACGTCCTGACTTTC.